This T cell receptor beta chain originates from a study of T cells in Graves' hyperthyroidism and ophthalmopathy. About the research overall: Sampling of peripheral blood happened at initial diagnosis, prior to any treatment.

V was clipped by 5 bases and J by 3 bases; unmatched bases: 9. The CDR3 covers 15 residues. The germline CDR1 and CDR2 sequences are MNHNS and SASEGT. The CDR3 regions of TCR beta were amplified from RNA transcripts. Researchers ran a first-round RT-PCR on the TCR CDR3 using the HTBI primer set. MiXCR was run by TCRdb on the multiplex PCR reads, yielding one entry per CDR3 protein. Of approximately 260,000 distinct CDR3 sequences in the sample, roughly 15% were seen once. It was uncontrolled infection, other autoimmune disease, pregnancy or lactation that excluded patients. The diagnoses drew upon clinical symptoms, serum thyroxine and TRAb, thyroid ultrasound and orbital computed tomography. At least ten counts were recorded for this clonotype.

The sequenced sample consisted of blood. The sequence came from a woman between 50 and 59 years old with Graves' hyperthyroidism that later progressed to Graves' ophthalmopathy. This rearrangement joins TRBV6-1 to TRBJ2-5, with TRBD1 identical over 7 bases. In nucleotides, the CDR3 is TGTGCCAGCAGTCAGGCCTCCGGGACAGAAGAGACCCAGTACTTC. Translating it yields CASSQASGTEETQYF.